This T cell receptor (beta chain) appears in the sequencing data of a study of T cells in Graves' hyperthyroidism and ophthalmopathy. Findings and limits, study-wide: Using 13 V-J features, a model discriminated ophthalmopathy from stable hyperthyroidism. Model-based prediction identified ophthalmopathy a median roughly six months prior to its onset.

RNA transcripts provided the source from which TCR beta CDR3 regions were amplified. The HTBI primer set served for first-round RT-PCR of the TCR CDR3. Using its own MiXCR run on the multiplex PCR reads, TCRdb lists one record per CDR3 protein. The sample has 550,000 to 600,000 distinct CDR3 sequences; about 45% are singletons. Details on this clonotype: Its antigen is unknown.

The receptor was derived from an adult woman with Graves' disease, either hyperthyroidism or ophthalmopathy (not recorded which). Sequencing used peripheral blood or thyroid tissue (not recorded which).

The CDR3 loop is CSVVAGTSTDTQYF. The DNA of the CDR3 is TGCAGCGTGGTAGCGGGAACTAGCACAGATACGCAGTATTTT. J is TRBJ2-3 and V is TRBV29-1; 8 bases align to TRBD2. Germline trimming cut 6 bases from V and 0 bases from J; bases unmatched to any gene: 5. Germline assignment: CDR1 SQVTM and CDR2 ANQGSEA. The CDR3 sequence is 14 residues long.